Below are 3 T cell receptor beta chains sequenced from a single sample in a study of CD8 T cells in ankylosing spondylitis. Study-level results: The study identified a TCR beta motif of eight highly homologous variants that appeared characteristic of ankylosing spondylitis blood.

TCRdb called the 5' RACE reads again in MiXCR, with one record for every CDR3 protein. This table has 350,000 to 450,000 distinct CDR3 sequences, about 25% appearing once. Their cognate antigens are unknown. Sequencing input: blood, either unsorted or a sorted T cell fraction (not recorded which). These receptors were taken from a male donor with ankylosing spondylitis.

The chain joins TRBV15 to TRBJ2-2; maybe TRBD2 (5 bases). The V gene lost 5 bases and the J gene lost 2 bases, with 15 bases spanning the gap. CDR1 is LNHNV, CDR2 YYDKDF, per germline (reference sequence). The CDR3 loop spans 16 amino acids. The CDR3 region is CATSRSGSLNTGELFF. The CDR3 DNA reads TGTGCCACCAGCCGCTCGGGGAGTCTTAACACCGGGGAGCTGTTTTTT. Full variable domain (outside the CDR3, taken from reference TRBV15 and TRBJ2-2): DAMVIQNPRYQVTQFGKPVTLSCSQTLNHNVMYWYQQKSSQAPKLLFHYYDKDFNNEADTPDNFQSRRPNTSFCFLDIRSPGLGDTAMYLCATSRSGSLNTGELFFGEGSRLTVL.

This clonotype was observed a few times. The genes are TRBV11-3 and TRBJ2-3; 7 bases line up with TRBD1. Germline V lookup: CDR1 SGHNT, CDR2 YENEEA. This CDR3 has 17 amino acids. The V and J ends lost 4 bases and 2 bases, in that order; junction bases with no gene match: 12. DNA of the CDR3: TGTGCCAGCAGCTCATTATGGGGGACAGACTACACAGATACGCAGTATTTT. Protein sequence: CASSSLWGTDYTDTQYF.

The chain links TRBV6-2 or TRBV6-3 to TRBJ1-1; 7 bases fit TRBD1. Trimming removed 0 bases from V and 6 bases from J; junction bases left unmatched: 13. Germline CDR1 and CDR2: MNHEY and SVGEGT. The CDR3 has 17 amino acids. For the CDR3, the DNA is TGTGCCAGCAGTTACTCGATGGCTGGGGACAGAGTATCTGAAGCTTTCTTT. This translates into CASSYSMAGDRVSEAFF.